This record covers a single TCR beta chain. Antigen unknown. This entry comes from a study of blood T cells in healthy people across ages. V lost 1 base to trimming and J lost 4 bases, with 10 bases between them. Germline V lookup: CDR1 LGHNA, CDR2 YSLEER. The CDR3 is made up of 14 amino acids. Study-level findings and limits: Samples with more naive T cells showed higher observed beta diversity.

Primers used in a second PCR of about 7 to 12 cycles were a sample-barcoded 5' primer and a J-beta primer mix. From the 5' RACE reads, TCRdb called clonotypes with MiXCR, one entry per CDR3 protein. The table has around 990,000 distinct CDR3 sequences, 35% to 45% seen once. Drawn from each donor were about 9 milliliters of peripheral blood. PBMCs were isolated at a quantity of at least 6 million per sample. The chain employs TRBV4-3 and TRBJ2-5, with D uncertain. The sequenced sample was blood. This receptor was taken from a man between 18 and 29 years old in good health. The DNA of the CDR3 is TGCGCCAGCAGCCAAGGCGTTATGTCAGAGACCCAGTACTTC. Translating gives CASSQGVMSETQYF.